One sample yielded the 4 T cell receptor beta chains listed below, sequenced in a study of OX40 agonist ivuxolimab in advanced cancers. The library was generated by the immunoSEQ multiplex PCR assay. Held by TCRdb, this immuneACCESS table contains in-frame sequences only and omits some clones. Under half of the omission traces to an unresolved V gene where checked; the cause of the rest is unknown. The sample table holds fewer than 30,000 clones, of which around 87% were seen once. Roughly 18% of the sample lies in the top ten. The material was CD4+ or CD8+ T cells sorted from blood, obtained in a trial of the OX40 agonist ivuxolimab. Receptor source: an adult with an advanced solid tumor such as melanoma, head and neck, liver or kidney cancer.

V is TRBV7-9 and J is TRBJ2-3, with 7 bases aligning to TRBD2. Germline V gene lookup returns CDR1 SEHNR and CDR2 FQNEAQ (reference sequence). J lost 2 bases, V lost 5 bases, and 7 bases had no gene match. The CDR3 sequence is 15 residues long. The CDR3, as DNA: TGTGCCAGCAGCCCGAGCGGGACCCACACAGATACGCAGTATTTT. This encodes CASSPSGTHTDTQYF. The full variable domain, rest sourced from reference TRBV7-9 and TRBJ2-3, is DTGVSQNPRHKITKRGQNVTFRCDPISEHNRLYWYRQTLGQGPEFLTYFQNEAQLEKSRLLSDRFSAERPKGSFSTLEIQRTEQGDSAMYLCASSPSGTHTDTQYFGPGTRLTVL.

The rearrangement uses TRBV19 and TRBJ1-1; 7 bases line up with TRBD1. Germline V gene sequence: CDR1 LNHDA, CDR2 SQIVND (reference sequence). The CDR3 sequence is 13 residues long. Trimming took 6 bases from V and 0 from J; bases not matched to a gene: 1. CDR3 bases: TGTGCCAGTAGGGGGACAGTGAACACTGAAGCTTTCTTT. Amino acid sequence: CASRGTVNTEAFF.

Of note for this clone: The junction departs from germline at one end; a sequencing error may be responsible. This CDR3 is CASSQVISNEPFF. CDR3 bases: TGCGCCAGCAGCCAAGTGATTAGCAATGAGCCGTTCTTC. V gene TRBV4-1 combines with J gene TRBJ2-1, with D uncertain. The CDR3 contains 13 residues. The germline gives CDR1 MGHRA, CDR2 YSYEKL.

The chain uses TRBV5-6 and TRBJ2-2, with unresolved D. The CDR3 consists of 17 residues. Germline V lookup: CDR1 SGHDT, CDR2 YYEEEE. Between the trimmed V and J ends, which lost 0 bases and 0 bases, there was a span of 12 bases. CDR3 sequence reads: CASSLDPVLPNTGELFF. CDR3 coding DNA: TGTGCCAGCAGCTTGGATCCAGTTCTACCGAACACCGGGGAGCTGTTTTTT.